This TCR beta chain originates from a study of shared clonotypes between healthy human individuals. The unsorted samples took 90 million or so PBMCs to get genomic DNA. An assay was performed, and its level was deep. Clones were sequenced by immunoSEQ multiplex PCR, and TCRdb holds only the in-frame ones, with some missing. The top ten clones hold roughly 12% of a sample with about 490,000 clones, 81% of them seen once. The receptor was isolated from a woman in her thirties or forties in good health. Some clones in this sample may be carry-over from other donors' samples. Specimen: PBMCs.

CDR3 sequence (DNA): TGCGCCAGCAGCTTGGTCGAGACAAACACCGGGGAGCTGTTTTTT. Amino acid sequence: CASSLVETNTGELFF. The chain links TRBV5-1 to TRBJ2-2; no firm D call. The ends were cut back, 0 bases at V and 2 bases at J, with 8 bases in the middle. There are 15 residues in the CDR3. The germline V gene encodes CDR1 SGHRS and CDR2 YFSETQ.